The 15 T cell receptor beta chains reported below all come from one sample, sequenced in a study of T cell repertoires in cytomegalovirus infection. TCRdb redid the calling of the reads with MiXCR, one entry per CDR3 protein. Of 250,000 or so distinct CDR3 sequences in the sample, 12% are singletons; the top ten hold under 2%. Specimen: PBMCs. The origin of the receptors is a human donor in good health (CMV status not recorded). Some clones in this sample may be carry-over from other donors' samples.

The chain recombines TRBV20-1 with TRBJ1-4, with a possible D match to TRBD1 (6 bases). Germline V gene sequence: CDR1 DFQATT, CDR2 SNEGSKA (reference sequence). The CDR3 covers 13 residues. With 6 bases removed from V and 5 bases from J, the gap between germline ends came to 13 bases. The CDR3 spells CSAPNTGNEKLFF. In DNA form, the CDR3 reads TGCAGTGCCCCAAACACAGGGAATGAAAAACTGTTTTTT.

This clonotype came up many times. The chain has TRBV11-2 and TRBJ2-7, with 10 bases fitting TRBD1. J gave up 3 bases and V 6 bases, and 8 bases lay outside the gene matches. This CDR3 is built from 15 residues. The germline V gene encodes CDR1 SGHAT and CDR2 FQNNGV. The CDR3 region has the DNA TGTGCCAGCAGTTACCGGGACAGGGGATACTACGAGCAGTACTTC. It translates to CASSYRDRGYYEQYF.

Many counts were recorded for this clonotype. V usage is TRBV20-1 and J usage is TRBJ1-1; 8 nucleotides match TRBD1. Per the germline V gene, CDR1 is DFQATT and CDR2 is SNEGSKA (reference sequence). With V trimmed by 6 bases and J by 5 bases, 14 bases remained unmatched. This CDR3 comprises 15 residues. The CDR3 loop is CSAPLQGAPVTEAFF. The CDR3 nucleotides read TGCAGTGCGCCACTTCAGGGGGCGCCGGTTACTGAAGCTTTCTTT.

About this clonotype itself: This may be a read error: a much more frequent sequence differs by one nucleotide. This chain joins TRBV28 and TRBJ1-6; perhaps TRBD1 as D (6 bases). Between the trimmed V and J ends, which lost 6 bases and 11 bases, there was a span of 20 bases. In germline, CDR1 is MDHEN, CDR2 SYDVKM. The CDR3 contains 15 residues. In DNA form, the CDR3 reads TGTGCCAGCAGCAAGCGACAGTTGGACAGCGCACCCCTCCACTTT. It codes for CASSKRQLDSAPLHF.

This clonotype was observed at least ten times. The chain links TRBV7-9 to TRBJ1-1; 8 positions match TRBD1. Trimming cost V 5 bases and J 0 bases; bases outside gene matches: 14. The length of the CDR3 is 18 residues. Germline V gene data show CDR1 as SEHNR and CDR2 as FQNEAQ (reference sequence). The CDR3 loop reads CASSPLQGAQVVNTEAFF. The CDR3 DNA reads TGTGCCAGCAGCCCGCTCCAGGGGGCGCAGGTCGTGAACACTGAAGCTTTCTTT. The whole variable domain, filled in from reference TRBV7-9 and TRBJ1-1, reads DTGVSQNPRHKITKRGQNVTFRCDPISEHNRLYWYRQTLGQGPEFLTYFQNEAQLEKSRLLSDRFSAERPKGSFSTLEIQRTEQGDSAMYLCASSPLQGAQVVNTEAFFGQGTRLTVV.

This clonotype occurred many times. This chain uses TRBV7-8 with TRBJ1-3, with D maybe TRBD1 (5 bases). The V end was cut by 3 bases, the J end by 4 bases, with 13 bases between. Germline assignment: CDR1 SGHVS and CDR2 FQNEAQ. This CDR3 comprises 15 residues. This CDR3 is CASSFSRAGGNTIYF. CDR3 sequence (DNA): TGTGCCAGCAGCTTCAGCAGGGCGGGAGGAAACACCATATATTTT.

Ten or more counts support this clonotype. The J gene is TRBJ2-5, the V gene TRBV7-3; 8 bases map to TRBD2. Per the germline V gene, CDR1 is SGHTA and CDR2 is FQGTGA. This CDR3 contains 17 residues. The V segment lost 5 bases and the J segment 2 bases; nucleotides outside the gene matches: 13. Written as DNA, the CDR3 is TGTGCCAGCAGCCCTACGGGGCGAGCGGGAGTACAAGAGACCCAGTACTTC. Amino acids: CASSPTGRAGVQETQYF.

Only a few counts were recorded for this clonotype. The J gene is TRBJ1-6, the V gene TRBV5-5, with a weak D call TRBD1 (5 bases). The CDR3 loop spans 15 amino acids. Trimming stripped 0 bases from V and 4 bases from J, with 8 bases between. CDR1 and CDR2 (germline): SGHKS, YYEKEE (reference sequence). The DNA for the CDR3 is TGTGCCAGCAGCTTGGCCGACAGTTATAATTCACCCCTCCACTTT. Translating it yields CASSLADSYNSPLHF. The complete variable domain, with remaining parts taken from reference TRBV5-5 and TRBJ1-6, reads DAGVTQSPTHLIKTRGQQVTLRCSPISGHKSVSWYQQVLGQGPQFIFQYYEKEERGRGNFPDRFSARQFPNYSSELNVNALLLGDSALYLCASSLADSYNSPLHFGNGTRLTVT.

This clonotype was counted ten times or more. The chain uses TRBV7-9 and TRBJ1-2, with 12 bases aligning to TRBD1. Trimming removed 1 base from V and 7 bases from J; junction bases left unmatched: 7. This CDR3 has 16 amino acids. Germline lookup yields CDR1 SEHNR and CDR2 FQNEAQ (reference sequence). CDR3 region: CASSLGGTGGAFGYTF. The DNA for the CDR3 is TGTGCCAGCAGCTTAGGAGGGACAGGGGGCGCTTTTGGCTACACCTTC.

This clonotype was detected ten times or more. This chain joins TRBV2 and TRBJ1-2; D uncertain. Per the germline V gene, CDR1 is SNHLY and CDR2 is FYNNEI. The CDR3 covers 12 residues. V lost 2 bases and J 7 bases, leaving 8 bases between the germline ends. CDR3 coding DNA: TGTGCCAGCAGTGAACTGGCTAGTGGCTACACCTTC. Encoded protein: CASSELASGYTF.

The CDR3 loop reads CAVGTYEGPQHF. CDR3 sequence (DNA): TGTGCCGTGGGGACCTACGAGGGGCCCCAGCATTTT. The chain recombines TRBV2 with TRBJ1-5, with D perhaps TRBD1 (5 bases). This CDR3 comprises 12 residues. Between the trimmed V and J ends, which lost 11 bases and 9 bases, there was a span of 17 bases. The V gene's germline CDR1 is SNHLY and CDR2 FYNNEI. The full variable domain, completed using reference TRBV2 and TRBJ1-5, is EPEVTQTPSHQVTQMGQEVILRCVPISNHLYFYWYRQILGQKVEFLVSFYNNEISEKSEIFDDQFSVERPDGSNFTLKIRSTKLEDSAMYFCAVGTYEGPQHFGDGTRLSIL.

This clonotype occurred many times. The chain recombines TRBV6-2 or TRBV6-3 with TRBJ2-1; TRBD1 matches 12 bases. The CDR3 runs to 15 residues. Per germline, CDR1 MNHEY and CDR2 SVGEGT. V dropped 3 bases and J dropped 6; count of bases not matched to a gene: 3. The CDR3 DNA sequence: TGTGCCAGCAGTTATGGGACAGGGGGCTTCAATGAGCAGTTCTTC. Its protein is CASSYGTGGFNEQFF.

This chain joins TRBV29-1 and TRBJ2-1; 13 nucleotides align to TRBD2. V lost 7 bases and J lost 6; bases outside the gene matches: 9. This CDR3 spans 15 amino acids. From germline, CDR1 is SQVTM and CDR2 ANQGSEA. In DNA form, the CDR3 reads TGCAGCGCCGGATTTCGACTAGCGGGGGGCAATGAGCAGTTCTTC. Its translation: CSAGFRLAGGNEQFF.

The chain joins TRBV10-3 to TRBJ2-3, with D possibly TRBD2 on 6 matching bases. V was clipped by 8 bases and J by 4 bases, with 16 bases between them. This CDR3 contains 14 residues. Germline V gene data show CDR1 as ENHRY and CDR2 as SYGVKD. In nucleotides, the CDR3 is TGTGCCATCGGTTTGGCGGGATGGGCAGATACGCAGTATTTT. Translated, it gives CAIGLAGWADTQYF.

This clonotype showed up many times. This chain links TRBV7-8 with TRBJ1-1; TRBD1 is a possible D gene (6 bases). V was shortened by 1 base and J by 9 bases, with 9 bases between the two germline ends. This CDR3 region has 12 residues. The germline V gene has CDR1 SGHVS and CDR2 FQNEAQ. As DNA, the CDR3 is TGTGCCAGCAGCTTAGGAGACAGGAAAGCTTTCTTT. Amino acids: CASSLGDRKAFF.